One sample yielded the 24 T cell receptor beta chains listed below, sequenced in a study of blood T cell repertoires in COVID-19. The repertoire was sequenced with immunoSEQ multiplex PCR; TCRdb's copy has only in-frame clones and lacks some. The table has about 310,000 clones, nearly 90% seen once. The specimen was peripheral blood. Source of these receptors: a woman between 35 and 50 years old with COVID-19, enrolled during active disease.

This chain connects TRBV5-4 to TRBJ1-2, with a possible D match to TRBD1 (6 bases). There are 14 residues in the CDR3. Germline V gene sequence: CDR1 SGHNT, CDR2 YYREEE (reference sequence). The V and J ends lost 4 bases and 6 bases respectively, with 16 bases between them. CDR3: CASSPSTGRDGYTF. CDR3 DNA: TGTGCCAGCAGCCCATCGACAGGTAGAGATGGCTACACCTTC.

This chain links TRBV7-8 with TRBJ2-5; tentative D call: TRBD1 (6 bases). The CDR3 loop spans 14 amino acids. Germline V gene lookup returns CDR1 SGHVS and CDR2 FQNEAQ. Between the trimmed V and J ends, which lost 5 bases and 2 bases, there was a span of 12 bases. CDR3 nucleotides: TGTGCCAGCAGCACGGGACAAGGGCAAGAGACCCAGTACTTC. Its protein is CASSTGQGQETQYF.

The chain carries TRBV6-5 and TRBJ1-6, with a tentative D call TRBD1 (5 bases). Trimming took 8 bases from V and 3 from J, leaving 14 bases between them. CDR1 is MNHEY and CDR2 is SVGAGI in the germline V gene. This CDR3 has 15 residues. This CDR3 is CASCLSGLYNSPLHF. Here the CDR3 DNA reads TGTGCCAGCTGTTTATCGGGACTCTATAATTCACCCCTCCACTTT.

With respect to this clone: This same CDR3 is encoded by further DNA sequences in the sample. This CDR3 reads CASSFQGGGGETQYF. The DNA of the CDR3 is TGTGCCAGCAGCTTTCAGGGAGGGGGAGGAGAGACCCAGTACTTC. This sequence joins TRBV7-2 and TRBJ2-5; tentatively, D is TRBD2 (7 bases). The V gene's germline CDR1 is SGHTA and CDR2 FQGNSA. The CDR3 contains 15 residues. Trimming stripped 3 bases from V and 4 bases from J, with 15 bases between.

This clone showed up just once. The chain employs TRBV7-3 and TRBJ1-1; 8 nucleotides line up with TRBD1. Germline V CDR1 and CDR2: SGHTA, FQGTGA. V shed 10 bases and J 2 bases; nucleotides not matched to a gene: 9. The CDR3 sequence is 14 residues long. CDR3 sequence: CATSQGVENTEAFF. CDR3 coding DNA: TGTGCCACCTCACAGGGGGTGGAAAACACTGAAGCTTTCTTT.

This clone was recorded only once. This chain joins TRBV7-9 and TRBJ1-6; D perhaps matches TRBD1 (5 bases). V was pared by 5 bases and J by 5 bases, with 22 bases between. The CDR3 runs 18 residues. Looked up from germline, CDR1 is SEHNR and CDR2 is FQNEAQ (reference sequence). The CDR3 loop is CASSRGAGANVDNSPLHF. In DNA, the CDR3 is TGTGCCAGCAGCCGAGGGGCGGGAGCCAACGTGGATAATTCACCCCTCCACTTT. Full variable domain (outside the CDR3, taken from reference TRBV7-9 and TRBJ1-6): DTGVSQNPRHKITKRGQNVTFRCDPISEHNRLYWYRQTLGQGPEFLTYFQNEAQLEKSRLLSDRFSAERPKGSFSTLEIQRTEQGDSAMYLCASSRGAGANVDNSPLHFGNGTRLTVT.

CDR3 amino acids: CASSSRTGNGYTF. Written as DNA, the CDR3 is TGTGCCAGCAGTTCCCGGACAGGGAATGGCTACACCTTC. The rearrangement uses TRBV28 and TRBJ1-2; 8 bases map to TRBD1. The CDR3 sequence is 13 residues long. The V gene's germline CDR1 is MDHEN and CDR2 SYDVKM. V was pared by 4 bases and J by 6 bases, with 4 bases of the junction left unmatched.

The CDR3 spells CASSLGGGLAGEQYF. CDR3 coding DNA: TGCGCCAGCAGCTTGGGGGGCGGACTAGCGGGTGAGCAGTACTTC. The V gene is TRBV5-1, the J gene TRBJ2-7, with 11 bases aligning to TRBD2. J lost 7 bases, V lost 0 bases, and 6 bases had no gene match. Per germline, CDR1 SGHRS and CDR2 YFSETQ. The CDR3 is 15 residues long.

The J gene is TRBJ1-5, the V gene TRBV10-3, with unresolved D. With 8 bases removed from V and 9 bases from J, the gap between germline ends came to 11 bases. Germline V lookup: CDR1 ENHRY, CDR2 SYGVKD. CDR3 length: 11 residues. CDR3 in amino acids: CAIESLGPQHF. The DNA of the CDR3 is TGTGCCATCGAGTCCCTCGGGCCCCAGCATTTT.

The chain links TRBV9 to TRBJ1-5; the D is unclear. The CDR3 runs to 13 residues. Germline CDR1 and CDR2: SGDLS and YYNGEE. V shed 0 bases and J shed 9 bases, with 10 bases lying between them. CDR3 nucleotide sequence: TGTGCCAGCAGCGTAGGAGGCCCTGGGCCCCAGCATTTT. Translated: CASSVGGPGPQHF.

The chain links TRBV6-4 to TRBJ1-1; D remains ambiguous. Germline loops: CDR1 MRHNA, CDR2 SNTAGT. This CDR3 has 14 amino acids. Trimming removed 6 bases at V and 2 bases at J, with 13 bases between. The CDR3 is CASRDNRFNTEAFF. The CDR3 bases are TGTGCCAGCAGGGATAACAGATTCAACACTGAAGCTTTCTTT.

CDR3 sequence reads: CASSLGLSTNEKLFF. The CDR3 DNA reads as TGCGCCAGCAGCTTGGGGCTCTCAACTAATGAAAAACTGTTTTTT. This chain uses TRBV5-1 with TRBJ1-4; D is unresolved. The germline V and J ends were trimmed by 0 bases and 0 bases, with 6 bases remaining between them. This CDR3 contains 15 residues. The germline gives CDR1 SGHRS, CDR2 YFSETQ. Looking up the rest from reference TRBV5-1 and TRBJ1-4 gives the full variable domain: KAGVTQTPRYLIKTRGQQVTLSCSPISGHRSVSWYQQTPGQGLQFLFEYFSETQRNKGNFPGRFSGRQFSNSRSEMNVSTLELGDSALYLCASSLGLSTNEKLFFGSGTQLSVL.

This clone was seen only once. This CDR3 is CASSSTGWGTEAFF. In nucleotides, the CDR3 is TGTGCCAGCAGCTCCACAGGTTGGGGCACTGAAGCTTTCTTT. The chain couples TRBV7-8 to TRBJ1-1; TRBD1 is a possible D gene (5 bases). The CDR3 has 14 amino acids. V lost 4 bases and J 4 bases, leaving 13 bases between the germline ends. Per germline, CDR1 SGHVS and CDR2 FQNEAQ.

The V call is TRBV28, the J call TRBJ2-2, with 11 bases that match TRBD2. The ends lost 3 bases at V and 1 base at J; junction bases unmatched: 7. CDR3 size: 18 residues. Germline CDR1 reads MDHEN; CDR2 reads SYDVKM. The CDR3 is CASSFGGLAVLNTGELFF. In DNA form, the CDR3 reads TGTGCCAGCAGTTTCGGGGGACTAGCGGTTTTGAACACCGGGGAGCTGTTTTTT.

This chain uses TRBV7-3 with TRBJ1-1; maybe TRBD1 (5 bases). The V gene's germline CDR1 is SGHTA and CDR2 FQGTGA. Trimming cost V 5 bases and J 5 bases, with 15 bases left between them. The CDR3 consists of 14 residues. CDR3 protein: CASSPFRVETEAFF. For the CDR3, the DNA is TGTGCCAGCAGCCCGTTCAGGGTAGAAACTGAAGCTTTCTTT. The full variable domain, its missing parts supplied by reference TRBV7-3 and TRBJ1-1, is GAGVSQTPSNKVTEKGKYVELRCDPISGHTALYWYRQSLGQGPEFLIYFQGTGAADDSGLPNDRFFAVRPEGSVSTLKIQRTERGDSAVYLCASSPFRVETEAFFGQGTRLTVV.

The rearrangement uses TRBV7-9 and TRBJ1-3, with D perhaps TRBD1 (5 bases). Germline V gene data show CDR1 as SEHNR and CDR2 as FQNEAQ (reference sequence). Deletions cut 5 bases from V and 2 bases from J, with 13 bases between. The CDR3 length is 15 residues. The CDR3, as DNA: TGTGCCAGCAGCCCTGGGGGGATGACTGGAAACACCATATATTTT. As protein: CASSPGGMTGNTIYF.

The chain employs TRBV3-1 (or the pseudogene TRBV3-2) and TRBJ2-1; 11 bases are a match to TRBD2. Per the germline V gene, CDR1 is LGHDT and CDR2 is YNNKEL (reference sequence). The CDR3 length is 20 residues. V shed 2 bases, J shed 0 bases, and the junction held 12 bases outside the gene matches. As DNA, the CDR3 is TGTGCCAGCAGCCAAAGGTCCGGACTAGCGGGTATTATCTCCTACAATGAGCAGTTCTTC. Its protein is CASSQRSGLAGIISYNEQFF.

V is TRBV6-2 or TRBV6-3 and J is TRBJ1-5, with unresolved D. The CDR3 has 14 residues. Trimming pared 2 bases from V and 6 bases from J, leaving 11 bases between. CDR1 is MNHEY, CDR2 SVGEGT, per germline. CDR3: CASSYPGIPQPQHF. The CDR3 bases are TGTGCCAGCAGTTACCCGGGTATCCCTCAGCCCCAGCATTTT.

This rearrangement joins TRBV27 to TRBJ1-5; 8 bases map to TRBD1. Per the germline V gene, CDR1 is MNHEY and CDR2 is SMNVEV (reference sequence). The junction had 6 bases not matched to a gene; V was cut back by 5 bases and J by 6 bases. This CDR3 spans 14 amino acids. The CDR3 reads CASSPQGVVQPQHF. The CDR3 nucleotides are TGTGCCAGCAGTCCACAGGGGGTGGTTCAGCCCCAGCATTTT.

The chain couples TRBV9 to TRBJ2-1, with TRBD2 matching 11 bases. V dropped 0 bases and J dropped 5; count of bases not matched to a gene: 4. The CDR3 has 16 residues. Germline CDR1 SGDLS, CDR2 YYNGEE. The CDR3: CASSVGLAGGDNEQFF. The CDR3 DNA reads as TGTGCCAGCAGCGTAGGCCTAGCGGGGGGTGACAATGAGCAGTTCTTC.

The chain links TRBV29-1 to TRBJ2-6, with a weak D call TRBD2 (5 bases). The germline CDR1 and CDR2 sequences are SQVTM and ANQGSEA. The V gene lost 4 bases and the J gene lost 0 bases, with 10 bases spanning the gap. There are 15 residues in the CDR3. As DNA, the CDR3 is TGCAGCGTTGCGGGGTTTCGCTCTGGGGCCAACGTCCTGACTTTC. Translating gives CSVAGFRSGANVLTF.

The genes are TRBV7-9 and TRBJ1-1; TRBD1 might be the D (6 bases). Germline CDR1 SEHNR, CDR2 FQNEAQ (reference sequence). The CDR3 runs to 14 residues. The V end lost 5 bases, the J end lost 1 base, and 11 bases lay between the germline ends. The CDR3 region is CASSPGQKNTEAFF. As DNA, the CDR3 is TGTGCCAGCAGCCCTGGACAGAAGAACACTGAAGCTTTCTTT.

This rearrangement joins TRBV28 to TRBJ2-1, with 12 nucleotides matching TRBD2. CDR1 MDHEN and CDR2 SYDVKM come from the germline V gene. Trimming at V came to 6 bases and at J to 10 bases, leaving 10 bases not matched to a gene. The CDR3 loop spans 15 amino acids. CDR3 amino acids: CASSLTSGRVSEQFF. The DNA for the CDR3 is TGTGCCAGCAGCCTGACTAGCGGGAGAGTTAGCGAGCAGTTCTTC.

The rearrangement links TRBV18 to TRBJ2-5; D is perhaps TRBD1 (5 bases). Trimming left V 4 bases short and J 3 bases short, with 9 bases between. CDR1 is KGHSH, CDR2 LQKENI, per germline. The CDR3 is made up of 13 amino acids. Here the CDR3 reads CASSLGLKETQYF. For the CDR3, the DNA is TGTGCCAGCTCACTGGGGCTGAAAGAGACCCAGTACTTC.